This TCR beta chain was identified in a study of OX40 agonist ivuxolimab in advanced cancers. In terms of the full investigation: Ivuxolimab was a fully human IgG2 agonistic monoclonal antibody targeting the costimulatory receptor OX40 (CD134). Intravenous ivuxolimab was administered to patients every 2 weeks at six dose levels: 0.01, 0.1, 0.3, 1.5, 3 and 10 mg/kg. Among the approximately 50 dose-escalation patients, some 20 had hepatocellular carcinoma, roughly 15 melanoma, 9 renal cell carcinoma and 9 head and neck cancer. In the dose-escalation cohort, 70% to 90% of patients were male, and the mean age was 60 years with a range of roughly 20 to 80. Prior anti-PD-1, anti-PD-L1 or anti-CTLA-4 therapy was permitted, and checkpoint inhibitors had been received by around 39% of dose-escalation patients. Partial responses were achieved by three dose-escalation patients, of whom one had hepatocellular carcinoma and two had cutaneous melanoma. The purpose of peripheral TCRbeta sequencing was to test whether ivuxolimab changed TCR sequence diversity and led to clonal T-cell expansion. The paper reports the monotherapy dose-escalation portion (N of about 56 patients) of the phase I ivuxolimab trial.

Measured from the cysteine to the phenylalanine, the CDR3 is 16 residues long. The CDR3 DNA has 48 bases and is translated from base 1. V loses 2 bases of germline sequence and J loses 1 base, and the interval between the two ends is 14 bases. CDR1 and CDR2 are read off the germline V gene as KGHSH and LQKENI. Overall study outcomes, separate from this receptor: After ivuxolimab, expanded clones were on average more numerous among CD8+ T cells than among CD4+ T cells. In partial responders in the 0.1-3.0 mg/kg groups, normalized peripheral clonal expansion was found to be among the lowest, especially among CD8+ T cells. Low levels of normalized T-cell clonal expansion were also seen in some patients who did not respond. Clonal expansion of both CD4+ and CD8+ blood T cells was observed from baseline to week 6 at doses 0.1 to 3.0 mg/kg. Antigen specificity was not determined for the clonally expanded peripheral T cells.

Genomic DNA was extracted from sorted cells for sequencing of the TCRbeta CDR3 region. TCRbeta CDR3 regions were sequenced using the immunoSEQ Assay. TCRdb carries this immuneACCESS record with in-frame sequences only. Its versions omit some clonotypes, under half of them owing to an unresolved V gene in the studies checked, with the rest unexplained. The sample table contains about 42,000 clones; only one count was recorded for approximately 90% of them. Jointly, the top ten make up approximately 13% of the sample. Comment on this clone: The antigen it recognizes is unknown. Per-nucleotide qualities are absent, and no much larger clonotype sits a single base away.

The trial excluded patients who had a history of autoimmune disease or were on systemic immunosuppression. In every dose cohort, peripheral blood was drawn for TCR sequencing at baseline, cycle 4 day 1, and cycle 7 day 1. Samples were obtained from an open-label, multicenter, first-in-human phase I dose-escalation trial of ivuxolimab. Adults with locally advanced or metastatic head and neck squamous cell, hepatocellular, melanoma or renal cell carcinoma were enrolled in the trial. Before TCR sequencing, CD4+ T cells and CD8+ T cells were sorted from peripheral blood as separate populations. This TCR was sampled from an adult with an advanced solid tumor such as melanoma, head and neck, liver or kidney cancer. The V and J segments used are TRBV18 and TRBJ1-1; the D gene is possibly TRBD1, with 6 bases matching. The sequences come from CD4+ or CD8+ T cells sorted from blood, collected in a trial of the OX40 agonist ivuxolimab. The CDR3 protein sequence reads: CASSPLGATGNTEAFF. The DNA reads TGTGCCAGCTCACCATTGGGGGCGACGGGGAACACTGAAGCTTTCTTT.